This T cell receptor beta chain was obtained from a study of blood T cell repertoires in COVID-19. The wider study: Recovered participants had two consecutive negative NP/OP PCR tests, healthcare professional clearance, or symptom resolution. Samples taken during acute and convalescent COVID-19 were collected in the United States, Italy and Spain. Sources were T cells, B-cell-depleted T cells, or PBMCs; the material itself was cDNA or gDNA.

Only in-frame clones appear in the TCRdb table, and some are missing; sequencing was by immunoSEQ multiplex PCR. This table has approximately 200,000 clones, over 75% appearing once. CDR3 length: 21 residues. Recruitment covered about two dozen US areas and drew participants whose ages spanned roughly 18 to 89 years. The rearrangement joins TRBV21-1 to TRBJ2-1; the tabulated D call, TRBD1, remains unverified against the DNA. TRBV21-1 is termed a pseudogene. Material: PBMCs or T cells enriched from blood (not recorded which). This TCR was sampled from a young man in a cohort exposed to, infected with or recovered from COVID-19 (not recorded which). This chain's CDR3 is CASSRIIQLGTGPPSYNEQFF. CDR3 DNA sequence: TGTGCCAGCAGCAGAATTATCCAATTAGGGACAGGGCCTCCCTCCTACAATGAGCAGTTCTTC.